This entry describes one T cell receptor (beta chain). Its antigen is undetermined. The data were obtained in a study of CD4 T cells in relation to SARS-CoV-2 and coronaviruses. Before the COVID-19 pandemic, during about 2011-2019, CD4+ T cells were taken from unexposed donors. After roughly ten days of culture, CD4+ T cells were isolated. As cell numbers allowed, unexposed-donor CD4+ T cells faced SARS-CoV-2 S/N and four cold-coronavirus spikes. Method: immunoSEQ multiplex PCR; TCRdb's copy keeps in-frame clones and lacks some. This table holds more than 20,000 clones, 76% found once. Germline lookup yields CDR1 ENHRY and CDR2 SYGVKD. The ends were cut back, 6 bases at V and 7 bases at J, with 9 bases in the middle. The CDR3 contains 11 residues.

V gene TRBV10-3 combines with J gene TRBJ1-1, with unresolved D. The sequenced material came from CD4+ T cells from PBMCs, cultured in vitro. This receptor was identified in a human donor in good health. CDR3 nucleotide sequence: TGTGCCATCAGCGAACGGGGTGAAGCTTTCTTT. Residues: CAISERGEAFF.